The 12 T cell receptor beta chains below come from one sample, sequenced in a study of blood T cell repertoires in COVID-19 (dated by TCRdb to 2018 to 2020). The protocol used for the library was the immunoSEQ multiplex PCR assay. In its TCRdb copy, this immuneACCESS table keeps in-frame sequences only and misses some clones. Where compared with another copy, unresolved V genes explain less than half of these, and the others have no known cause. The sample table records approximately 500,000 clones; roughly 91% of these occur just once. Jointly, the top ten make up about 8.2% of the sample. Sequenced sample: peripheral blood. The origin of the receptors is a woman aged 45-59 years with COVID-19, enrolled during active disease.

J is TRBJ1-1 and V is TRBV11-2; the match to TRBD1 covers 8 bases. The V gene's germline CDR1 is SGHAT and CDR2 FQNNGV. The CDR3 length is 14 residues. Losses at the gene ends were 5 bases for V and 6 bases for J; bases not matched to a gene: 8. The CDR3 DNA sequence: TGTGCCAGCAGCCGACGACAGGGGAAGGCTGAAGCTTTCTTT. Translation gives CASSRRQGKAEAFF.

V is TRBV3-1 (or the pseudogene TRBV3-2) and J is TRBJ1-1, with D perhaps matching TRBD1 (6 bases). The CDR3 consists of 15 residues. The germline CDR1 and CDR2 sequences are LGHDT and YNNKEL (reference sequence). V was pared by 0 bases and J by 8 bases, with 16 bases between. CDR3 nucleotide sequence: TGTGCCAGCAGCCAAGACGGCACAGGGTGGTCGGAAGCTTTCTTT. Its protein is CASSQDGTGWSEAFF.

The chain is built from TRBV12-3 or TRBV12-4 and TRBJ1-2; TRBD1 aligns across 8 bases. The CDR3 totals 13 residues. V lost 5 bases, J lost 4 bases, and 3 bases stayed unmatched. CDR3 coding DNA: TGTGCCAGCAGTCCAGACAGGGGCTATGGCTACACCTTC. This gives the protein CASSPDRGYGYTF.

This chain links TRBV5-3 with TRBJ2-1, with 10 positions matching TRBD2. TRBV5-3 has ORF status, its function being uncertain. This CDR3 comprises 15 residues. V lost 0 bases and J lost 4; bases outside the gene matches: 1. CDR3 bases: TGTGCCAGAAGCTTGGCTAGCGGGGGATACAATGAGCAGTTCTTC. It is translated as CARSLASGGYNEQFF.

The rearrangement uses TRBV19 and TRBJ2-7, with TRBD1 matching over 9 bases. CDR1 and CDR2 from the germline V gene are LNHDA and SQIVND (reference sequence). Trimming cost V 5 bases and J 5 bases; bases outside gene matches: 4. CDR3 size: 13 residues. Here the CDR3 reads CASSSQGADEQYF. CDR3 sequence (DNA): TGTGCCAGTAGTTCACAGGGGGCGGACGAGCAGTACTTC.

CDR3 bases: TGTGCCAGCAGCTTCGGTCCAGGGACTAGCGGGGCGAACACCGGGGAGCTGTTTTTT. It is translated as CASSFGPGTSGANTGELFF. The V and J genes are TRBV5-4 and TRBJ2-2; 13 bases align to TRBD2. The CDR3 sequence is 19 residues long. V was pared by 2 bases and J by 0 bases, with 7 bases of the junction left unmatched. Germline CDR1 SGHNT, CDR2 YYREEE (reference sequence).

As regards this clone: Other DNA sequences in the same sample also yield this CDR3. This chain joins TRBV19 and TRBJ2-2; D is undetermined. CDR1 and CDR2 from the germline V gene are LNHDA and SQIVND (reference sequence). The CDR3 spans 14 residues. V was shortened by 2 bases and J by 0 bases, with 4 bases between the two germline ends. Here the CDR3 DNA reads TGTGCCAGTAGTATATCCGCGAACACCGGGGAGCTGTTTTTT. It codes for CASSISANTGELFF.

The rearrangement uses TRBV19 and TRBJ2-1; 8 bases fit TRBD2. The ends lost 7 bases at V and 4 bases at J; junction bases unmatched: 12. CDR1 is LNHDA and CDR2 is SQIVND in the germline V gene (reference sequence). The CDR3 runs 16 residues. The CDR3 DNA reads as TGTGCCAGTACCCTCCTCGGGGGGGGGCAGTACAATGAGCAGTTCTTC. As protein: CASTLLGGGQYNEQFF. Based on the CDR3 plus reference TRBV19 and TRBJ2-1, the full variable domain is DGGITQSPKYLFRKEGQNVTLSCEQNLNHDAMYWYRQDPGQGLRLIYYSQIVNDFQKGDIAEGYSVSREKKESFPLTVTSAQKNPTAFYLCASTLLGGGQYNEQFFGPGTRLTVL.

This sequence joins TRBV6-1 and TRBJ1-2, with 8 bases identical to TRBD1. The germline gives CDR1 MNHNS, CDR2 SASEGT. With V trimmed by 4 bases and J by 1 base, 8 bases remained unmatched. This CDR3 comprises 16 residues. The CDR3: CASSALTGEGNYGYTF. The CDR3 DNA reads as TGTGCCAGCAGTGCCCTGACAGGGGAAGGTAACTATGGCTACACCTTC.

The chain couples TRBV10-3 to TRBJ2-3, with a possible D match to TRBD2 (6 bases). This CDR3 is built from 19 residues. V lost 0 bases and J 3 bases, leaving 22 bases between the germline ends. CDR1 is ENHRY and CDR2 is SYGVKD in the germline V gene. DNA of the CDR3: TGTGCCATCAGTGAGTCAAGGAAGGAGGGTAAACTAGTGACAGATACGCAGTATTTT. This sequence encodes CAISESRKEGKLVTDTQYF.

This CDR3 is CAISEWGPLNTGELFF. CDR3 bases: TGTGCCATCAGTGAATGGGGGCCCCTTAACACCGGGGAGCTGTTTTTT. The V gene is TRBV10-3, the J gene TRBJ2-2, with D perhaps TRBD1 (6 bases). The CDR3 runs 16 residues. V was trimmed by 3 bases and J by 2 bases, leaving 13 bases between them. Germline V lookup: CDR1 ENHRY, CDR2 SYGVKD.

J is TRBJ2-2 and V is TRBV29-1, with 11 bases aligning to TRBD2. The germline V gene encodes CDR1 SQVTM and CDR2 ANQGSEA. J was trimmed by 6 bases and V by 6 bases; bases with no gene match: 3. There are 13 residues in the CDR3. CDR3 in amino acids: CSVYSGGAGELFF. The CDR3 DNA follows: TGCAGCGTCTATAGCGGGGGGGCCGGGGAGCTGTTTTTT.